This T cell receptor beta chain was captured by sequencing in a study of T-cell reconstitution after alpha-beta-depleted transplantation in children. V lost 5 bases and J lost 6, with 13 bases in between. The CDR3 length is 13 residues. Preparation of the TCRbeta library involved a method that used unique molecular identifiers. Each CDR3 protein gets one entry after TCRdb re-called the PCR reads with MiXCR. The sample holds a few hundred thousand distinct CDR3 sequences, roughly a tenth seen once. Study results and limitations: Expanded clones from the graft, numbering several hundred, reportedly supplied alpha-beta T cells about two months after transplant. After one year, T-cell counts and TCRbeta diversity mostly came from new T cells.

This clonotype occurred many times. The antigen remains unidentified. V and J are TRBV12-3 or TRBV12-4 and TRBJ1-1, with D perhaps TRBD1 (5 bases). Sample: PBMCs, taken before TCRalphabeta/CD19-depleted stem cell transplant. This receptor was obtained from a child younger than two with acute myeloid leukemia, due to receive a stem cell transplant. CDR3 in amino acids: CASSPGRLAEAFF. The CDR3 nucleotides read TGTGCCAGCAGTCCGGGACGGCTCGCTGAAGCTTTCTTT.